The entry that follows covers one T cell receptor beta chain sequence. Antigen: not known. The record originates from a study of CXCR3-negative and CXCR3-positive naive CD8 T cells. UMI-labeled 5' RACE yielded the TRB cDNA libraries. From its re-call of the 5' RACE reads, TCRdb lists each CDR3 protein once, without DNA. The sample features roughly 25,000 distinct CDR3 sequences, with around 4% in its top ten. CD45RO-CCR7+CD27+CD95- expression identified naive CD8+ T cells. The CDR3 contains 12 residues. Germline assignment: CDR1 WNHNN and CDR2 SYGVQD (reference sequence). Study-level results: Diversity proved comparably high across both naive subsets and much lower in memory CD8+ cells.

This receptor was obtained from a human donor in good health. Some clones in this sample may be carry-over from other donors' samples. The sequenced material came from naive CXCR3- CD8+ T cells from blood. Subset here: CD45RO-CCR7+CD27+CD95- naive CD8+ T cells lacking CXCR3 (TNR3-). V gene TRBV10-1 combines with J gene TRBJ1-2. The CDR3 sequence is CASPRCSYGYTF.